The clone carrying this TCR beta chain came up once. The antigen is not known. The data were taken from a study of PD-1 blockade in classical Hodgkin lymphoma. Study-wide results and limits: The study reported lower baseline TCR diversity in newly diagnosed patients than in healthy donors. The repertoire differences lack a defined cause, possibly disease activity or prior therapy.

Time point here: newly diagnosed, previously untreated cHL patient sample. Magnetic negative selection served to purify CD4+ T cells out of PBMCs that had been thawed. PBMCs representing newly diagnosed, untreated classical Hodgkin lymphoma functioned as the comparison. The data were produced by immunoSEQ multiplex PCR, yet TCRdb's version contains in-frame clones alone and is incomplete. Of more than 15,000 clones listed, 92% are singletons. CDR1 SGHNT and CDR2 YYREEE come from the germline V gene (reference sequence). This CDR3 is built from 16 residues. Between the trimmed V and J ends, which lost 4 bases and 5 bases, there was a span of 20 bases.

Sample: CD4+ T cells from blood. The chain is built from TRBV5-4 and TRBJ2-3; possible D gene TRBD2, 5 bases. This clonotype was obtained from a human donor with classical Hodgkin lymphoma. CDR3 loop: CASSMTGNPPQDTQYF. The DNA for the CDR3 is TGTGCCAGCAGCATGACCGGGAACCCACCACAAGATACGCAGTATTTT.